This entry features one TCR beta chain sequence. Its antigen is unknown. Trimming cost V 3 bases and J 3 bases, with 12 bases left between them. The germline V gene has CDR1 LNHDA and CDR2 SQIVND (reference sequence). This CDR3 is built from 16 residues. The assay was immunoSEQ multiplex PCR, and TCRdb's table has in-frame clones only and misses some. The sample holds some 170,000 clones, approximately 88% seen once. The sample originates from a study of T cell responses to AZD1222 COVID-19 vaccine. Findings and limits, study-wide: Baseline seropositivity characterized only a handful of AZD1222 recipients. Nearly half of spike-specific TCRs reportedly target unmutated variant regions.

The V and J genes are TRBV19 and TRBJ2-6, with a possible D match to TRBD1 (6 bases). The input for sequencing was peripheral blood, taken on day 0 of AZD1222 vaccination. This TCR was recovered from an adult in good health. CDR3 region: CASSMSGAGGANVLTF. The CDR3, as DNA: TGTGCCAGTAGTATGTCAGGGGCGGGTGGGGCCAACGTCCTGACTTTC.